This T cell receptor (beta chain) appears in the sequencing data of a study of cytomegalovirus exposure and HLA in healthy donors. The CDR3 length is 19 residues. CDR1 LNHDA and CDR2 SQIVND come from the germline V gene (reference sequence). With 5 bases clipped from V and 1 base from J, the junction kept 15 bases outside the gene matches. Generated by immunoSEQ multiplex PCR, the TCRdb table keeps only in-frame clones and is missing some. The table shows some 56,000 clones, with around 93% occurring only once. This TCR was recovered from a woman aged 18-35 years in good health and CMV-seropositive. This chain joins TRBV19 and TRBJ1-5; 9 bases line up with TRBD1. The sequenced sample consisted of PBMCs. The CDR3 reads CASSQNRDPGQGSNQPQHF. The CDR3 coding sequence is TGTGCCAGTAGTCAAAACCGAGATCCGGGACAGGGAAGCAATCAGCCCCAGCATTTT.